This passage covers 9 T cell receptor beta chains from one sample sequenced in a study of cytomegalovirus exposure and HLA in healthy donors. 13 Jbeta primers and 60 Vbeta primers were used for the PCR. TCRdb's copy holds only in-frame clones and misses some; the assay was immunoSEQ multiplex PCR. The table lists 110,000 or so clones, roughly 71% of them singletons. The specimen was PBMCs. These receptors were obtained from a man aged 18-30 years in good health and CMV-seropositive.

This chain joins TRBV6-6 and TRBJ1-5, with no clear D. CDR1 and CDR2 (germline): MNHNY, SVGAGI (reference sequence). The CDR3 has 14 residues. V was clipped by 8 bases and J by 2 bases, with 13 bases between them. The CDR3 DNA reads TGTGCCAGCGGAGGAGGGCTGGGCAATCAGCCCCAGCATTTT. It codes for CASGGGLGNQPQHF.

The J gene is TRBJ2-7, the V gene TRBV6-1; a weak D match, TRBD2 (5 bases). Deletions cut 8 bases from V and 6 bases from J, with 14 bases between. CDR1 and CDR2 (germline): MNHNS, SASEGT. The CDR3 totals 12 residues. This chain's CDR3 is CASERGSGEQYF. CDR3 sequence (DNA): TGTGCCAGCGAAAGAGGGTCGGGCGAGCAGTACTTC.

This clone was seen a handful of times. The CDR3 here is CASSSNPWGGGIVIQYF. The CDR3 coding sequence is TGTGCCAGCAGCTCAAACCCGTGGGGCGGTGGAATTGTCATTCAGTACTTC. The chain joins TRBV11-2 to TRBJ2-4, with D perhaps matching TRBD1 (5 bases). Germline V gives CDR1 SGHAT, CDR2 FQNNGV. The length of the CDR3 is 17 residues. V dropped 4 bases and J dropped 9 bases, with 25 bases sitting between them. The full variable domain, its missing parts supplied by reference TRBV11-2 and TRBJ2-4, is EAGVAQSPRYKIIEKRQSVAFWCNPISGHATLYWYQQILGQGPKLLIQFQNNGVVDDSQLPKDRFSAERLKGVDSTLKIQPAKLEDSAVYLCASSSNPWGGGIVIQYFGAGTRLSVL.

This clone was detected a few times. The chain couples TRBV19 to TRBJ2-5, with D hard to call. The assigned J gene may be wrong: the sequence end matches TRBJ2-7 better. The CDR3 runs to 10 residues. Germline CDR1 and CDR2: LNHDA and SQIVND (reference sequence). DNA of the CDR3: TGTGCCAGTAGTACCTACGAGCAGTACTTC. Its protein product is CASSTYEQYF.

This clone occurred a few times. V is TRBV5-1 and J is TRBJ1-3; the D is unclear. CDR3 length equals 16 residues. The ends were cut back, 0 bases at V and 0 bases at J, with 10 bases in the middle. Germline V gene sequence: CDR1 SGHRS, CDR2 YFSETQ. CDR3 in amino acids: CASSLDPSPSGNTIYF. The CDR3 nucleotides read TGCGCCAGCAGCTTGGATCCCTCTCCCTCTGGAAACACCATATATTTT.

The CDR3 DNA is TGTGCCAGCAGCGTAGGGGGGGGGCTCCTTAACACCGGGGAGCTGTTTTTT. Amino acid sequence: CASSVGGGLLNTGELFF. The V call is TRBV9, the J call TRBJ2-2; possibly TRBD2 for D (7 bases). Germline loops: CDR1 SGDLS, CDR2 YYNGEE. The V gene lost 0 bases and the J gene lost 2 bases, with 14 bases spanning the gap. The CDR3 is 17 amino acids.

V gene TRBV11-2 combines with J gene TRBJ2-5; 9 nucleotides line up with TRBD2. In germline, CDR1 is SGHAT, CDR2 FQNNGV. This CDR3 has 16 amino acids. V was clipped by 1 base and J by 4 bases; unmatched bases: 7. The CDR3 region is CASSLVFAGGPETQYF. CDR3 DNA sequence: TGTGCCAGCAGCTTAGTCTTCGCGGGGGGGCCAGAGACCCAGTACTTC.

The V gene is TRBV25-1, the J gene TRBJ2-7, with D perhaps TRBD1 (5 bases). V gave up 5 bases and J gave up 4 bases, with 18 bases separating them. The CDR3 runs 15 residues. Per germline, CDR1 MGHDK and CDR2 SYGVNS. The CDR3 protein is CASSHLTEFRYEQYF. The CDR3 DNA sequence: TGTGCCAGCAGTCATCTGACAGAGTTCCGTTACGAGCAGTACTTC.

A few counts support this clone. The chain carries TRBV6-5 and TRBJ1-1; D gene unclear. Germline V gene sequence: CDR1 MNHEY, CDR2 SVGAGI. The CDR3 contains 13 residues. Trimming removed 2 bases at V and 0 bases at J, with 4 bases between. The CDR3 DNA follows: TGTGCCAGCAGTTACGAGATGAACACTGAAGCTTTCTTT. Protein sequence: CASSYEMNTEAFF.